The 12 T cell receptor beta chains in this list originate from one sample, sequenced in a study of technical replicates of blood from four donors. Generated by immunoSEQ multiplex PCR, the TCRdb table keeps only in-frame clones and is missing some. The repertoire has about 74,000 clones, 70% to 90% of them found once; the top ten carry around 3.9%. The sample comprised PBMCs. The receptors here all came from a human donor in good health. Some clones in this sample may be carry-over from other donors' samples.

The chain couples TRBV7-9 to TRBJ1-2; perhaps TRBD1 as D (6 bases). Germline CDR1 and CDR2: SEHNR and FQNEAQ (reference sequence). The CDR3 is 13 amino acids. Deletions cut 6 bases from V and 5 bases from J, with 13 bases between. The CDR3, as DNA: TGTGCCAGCAGGACCGGGGGGGCATATGGCTACACCTTC. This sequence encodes CASRTGGAYGYTF.

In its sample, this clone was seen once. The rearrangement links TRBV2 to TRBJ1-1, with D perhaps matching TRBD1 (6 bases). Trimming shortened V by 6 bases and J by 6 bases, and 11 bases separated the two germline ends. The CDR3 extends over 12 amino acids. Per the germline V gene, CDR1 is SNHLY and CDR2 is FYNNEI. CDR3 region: CASRVGGPEAFF. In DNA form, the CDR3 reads TGTGCCAGCAGGGTGGGGGGGCCTGAAGCTTTCTTT.

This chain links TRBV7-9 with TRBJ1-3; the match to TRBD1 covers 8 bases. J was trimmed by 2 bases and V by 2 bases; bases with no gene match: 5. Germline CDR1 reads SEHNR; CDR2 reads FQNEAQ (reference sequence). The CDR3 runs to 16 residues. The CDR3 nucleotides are TGTGCCAGCAGCTTACTGGGACAGGACCCTGGAAACACCATATATTTT. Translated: CASSLLGQDPGNTIYF. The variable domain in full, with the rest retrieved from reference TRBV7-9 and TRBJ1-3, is DTGVSQNPRHKITKRGQNVTFRCDPISEHNRLYWYRQTLGQGPEFLTYFQNEAQLEKSRLLSDRFSAERPKGSFSTLEIQRTEQGDSAMYLCASSLLGQDPGNTIYFGEGSWLTVV.

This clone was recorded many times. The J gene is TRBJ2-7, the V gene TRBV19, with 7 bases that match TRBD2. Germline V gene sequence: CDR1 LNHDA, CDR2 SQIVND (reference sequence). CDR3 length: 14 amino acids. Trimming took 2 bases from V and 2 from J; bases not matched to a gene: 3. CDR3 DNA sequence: TGTGCCAGTAGTATACGGGGGAGGGCCTACGAGCAGTACTTC. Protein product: CASSIRGRAYEQYF. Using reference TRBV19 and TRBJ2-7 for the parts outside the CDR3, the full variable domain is DGGITQSPKYLFRKEGQNVTLSCEQNLNHDAMYWYRQDPGQGLRLIYYSQIVNDFQKGDIAEGYSVSREKKESFPLTVTSAQKNPTAFYLCASSIRGRAYEQYFGPGTRLTVT.

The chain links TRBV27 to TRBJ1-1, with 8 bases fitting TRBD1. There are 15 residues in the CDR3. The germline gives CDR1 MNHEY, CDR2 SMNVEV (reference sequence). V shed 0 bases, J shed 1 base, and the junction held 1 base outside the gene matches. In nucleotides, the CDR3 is TGTGCCAGCAGTTTATCGGGGACAGGGAACACTGAAGCTTTCTTT. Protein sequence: CASSLSGTGNTEAFF.

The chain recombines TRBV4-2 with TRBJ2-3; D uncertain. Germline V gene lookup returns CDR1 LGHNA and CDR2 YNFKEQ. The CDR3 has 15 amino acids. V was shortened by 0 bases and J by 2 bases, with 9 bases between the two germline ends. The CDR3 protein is CASSQESSITDTQYF. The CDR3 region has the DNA TGTGCCAGCAGCCAAGAAAGCTCGATCACAGATACGCAGTATTTT.

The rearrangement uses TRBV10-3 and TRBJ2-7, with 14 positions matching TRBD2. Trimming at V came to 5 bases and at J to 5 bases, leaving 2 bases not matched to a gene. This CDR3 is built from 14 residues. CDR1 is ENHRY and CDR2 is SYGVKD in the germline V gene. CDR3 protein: CAISLGLAGDEQYF. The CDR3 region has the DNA TGTGCCATCAGTCTGGGACTAGCGGGAGACGAGCAGTACTTC.

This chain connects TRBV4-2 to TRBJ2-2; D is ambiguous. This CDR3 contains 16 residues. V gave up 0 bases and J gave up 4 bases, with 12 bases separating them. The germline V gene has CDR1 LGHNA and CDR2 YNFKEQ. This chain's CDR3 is CASSQEPGLLTGELFF. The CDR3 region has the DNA TGTGCCAGCAGCCAAGAGCCGGGTCTTCTCACCGGGGAGCTGTTTTTT.

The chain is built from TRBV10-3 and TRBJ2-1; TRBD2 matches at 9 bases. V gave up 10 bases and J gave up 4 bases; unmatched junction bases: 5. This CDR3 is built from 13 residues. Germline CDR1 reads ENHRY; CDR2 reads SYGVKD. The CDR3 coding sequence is TGTGCCACTGAGCGGGAGGTTTACAATGAGCAGTTCTTC. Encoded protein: CATEREVYNEQFF.

The CDR3 reads CASRYPLGVAFF. The CDR3 coding sequence is TGTGCCAGCAGGTACCCTTTAGGGGTAGCTTTCTTT. V usage is TRBV6-6 and J usage is TRBJ1-1; possibly TRBD1 for D (5 bases). Per the germline V gene, CDR1 is MNHNY and CDR2 is SVGAGI (reference sequence). The CDR3 is made up of 12 amino acids. Trimming shortened V by 6 bases and J by 10 bases, and 15 bases separated the two germline ends.

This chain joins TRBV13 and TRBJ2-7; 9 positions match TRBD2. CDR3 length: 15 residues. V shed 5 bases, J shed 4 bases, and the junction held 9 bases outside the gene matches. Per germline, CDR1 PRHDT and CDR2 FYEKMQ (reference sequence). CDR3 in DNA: TGTGCCAGCAGCCAGCAGCGGGGGGCTGGATACGAGCAGTACTTC. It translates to CASSQQRGAGYEQYF.

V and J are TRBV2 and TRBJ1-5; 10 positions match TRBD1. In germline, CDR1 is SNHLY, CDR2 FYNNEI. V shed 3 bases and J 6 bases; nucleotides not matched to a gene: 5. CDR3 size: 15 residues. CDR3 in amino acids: CASSDGTGAGQPQHF. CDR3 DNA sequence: TGTGCCAGCAGTGATGGGACAGGGGCGGGTCAGCCCCAGCATTTT.